This T cell receptor (beta chain) was identified during a study of cytomegalovirus exposure and HLA in healthy donors. Details on this clone: Its antigen is not known.

Trimming took 1 base from V and 1 from J; bases not matched to a gene: 3. Germline V gene data show CDR1 as SGHVS and CDR2 as FQNEAQ. The CDR3 is made up of 15 amino acids. With 60 Vbeta and 13 Jbeta primers, the PCR was carried out. The method was immunoSEQ multiplex PCR; TCRdb's version includes in-frame clones alone and lacks a portion of them. The sample yields some 100,000 clones, roughly 80% seen once. Study findings and constraints: Using the classifier, cytomegalovirus status was reportedly diagnosed with high specificity and sensitivity. Data from an earlier analysis indicated that most TCR beta V segments were productive either about 87% or about 30% of the time. A later analysis linked a missense variant in DCLRE1C to the trimming of TCR beta V and J genes.

The chain uses TRBV7-8 and TRBJ1-2; TRBD1 matches 7 bases. Specimen: PBMCs. The clonotype comes from a man aged 50-60 years in good health and CMV-seropositive. This CDR3 reads CASSLVGQFNYGYTF. Written as DNA, the CDR3 is TGTGCCAGCAGCTTAGTGGGACAGTTTAACTATGGCTACACCTTC.